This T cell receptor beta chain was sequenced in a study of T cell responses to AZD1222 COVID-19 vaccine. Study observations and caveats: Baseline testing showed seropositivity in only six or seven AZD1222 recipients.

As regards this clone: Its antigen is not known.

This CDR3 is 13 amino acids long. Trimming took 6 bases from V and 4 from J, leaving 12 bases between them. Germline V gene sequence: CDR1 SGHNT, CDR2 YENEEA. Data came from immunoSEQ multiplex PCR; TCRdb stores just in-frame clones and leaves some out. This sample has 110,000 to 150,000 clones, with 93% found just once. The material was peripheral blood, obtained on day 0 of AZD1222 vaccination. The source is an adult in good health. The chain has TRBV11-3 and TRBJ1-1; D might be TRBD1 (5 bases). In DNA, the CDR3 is TGTGCCAGCAGGGGACTCGGAGGCACTGAAGCTTTCTTT. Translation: CASRGLGGTEAFF. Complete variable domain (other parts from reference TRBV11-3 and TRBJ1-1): EAGVVQSPRYKIIEKKQPVAFWCNPISGHNTLYWYLQNLGQGPELLIRYENEEAVDDSQLPKDRFSAERLKGVDSTLKIQPAELGDSAVYLCASRGLGGTEAFFGQGTRLTVV.